This entry lists 30 T cell receptor beta chains sequenced from one sample in a study of human T cells and chemical hapten exposure. Regarding time point: patch test 3, about 24 weeks after DPC sensitization. The sample's treatment: therapeutic diphenylcyclopropenone sensitization with weekly scalp DPC. Each CDR3 protein is one row after TCRdb ran MiXCR on the RACE reads. The repertoire holds roughly 100,000 distinct CDR3 sequences, with about 34% as singletons. Sequenced material: whole blood, taken in connection with sensitization to the hapten diphenylcyclopropenone (DPC). These receptor sequences come from a man aged 35 to 55 with alopecia areata. Some clones in this sample may be carry-over from other donors' samples.

The chain links TRBV6-2 or TRBV6-3 to TRBJ2-7; D is possibly TRBD2 (6 bases). With 6 bases removed from V and 6 bases from J, the gap between germline ends came to 18 bases. The CDR3 length is 14 residues. CDR1 is MNHEY, CDR2 SVGEGT, per germline. CDR3 region: CASRKFGGASEQYV. CDR3 nucleotide sequence: TGTGCCAGCAGAAAATTTGGAGGGGCCTCCGAGCAGTACGTC.

The chain has TRBV5-6 and TRBJ1-2; D remains unclear. Between the trimmed V and J ends, which lost 2 bases and 4 bases, there was a span of 6 bases. Germline CDR1 and CDR2: SGHDT and YYEEEE. The CDR3 extends over 12 amino acids. The CDR3 DNA follows: TGTGCCAGCAGCTTTAGCGTCTATGGCTACACCTTC. Translating gives CASSFSVYGYTF.

The gene calls are TRBV4-3 and TRBJ2-5; TRBD2 matches 8 bases. CDR1 is LGHNA, CDR2 YSLEER, per germline. V lost 3 bases and J lost 3; bases outside the gene matches: 6. The CDR3 length is 15 residues. The CDR3 loop reads CASSHPELAEETQYF. CDR3 nucleotides: TGCGCCAGCAGCCACCCCGAACTAGCGGAAGAGACCCAGTACTTC.

This clonotype occurred a few times. This chain connects TRBV12-3 or TRBV12-4 to TRBJ2-1; D is unresolved. The CDR3 is 13 residues long. The V end lost 1 base, the J end lost 5 bases, and 6 bases lay between the germline ends. Written as DNA, the CDR3 is TGTGCCAGCAGTTTAGGACGGGACAATGAGCAGTTCTTC. Translation gives CASSLGRDNEQFF.

The genes are TRBV12-3 or TRBV12-4 and TRBJ2-4; maybe TRBD2 (5 bases). Trimming pared 2 bases from V and 8 bases from J, leaving 19 bases between. CDR3 length: 16 amino acids. CDR3 region: CASSLSSGWPRDIQYF. The CDR3 DNA reads TGTGCCAGCAGTTTAAGCTCAGGATGGCCGCGGGACATTCAGTACTTC.

This clonotype was found a few times. This chain links TRBV18 with TRBJ2-5; D is perhaps TRBD2 (6 bases). Germline V gene sequence: CDR1 KGHSH, CDR2 LQKENI. The CDR3 has 16 residues. V was clipped by 3 bases and J by 1 base, with 15 bases between them. CDR3 DNA sequence: TGTGCCAGCTCACCTCTACGACTAGGGGCCCAAGAGACCCAGTACTTC. Protein: CASSPLRLGAQETQYF.

V usage is TRBV11-2 and J usage is TRBJ2-1; D not resolved. V was shortened by 2 bases and J by 3 bases, with 11 bases between the two germline ends. Germline values: CDR1 SGHAT, CDR2 FQNNGV. The CDR3 consists of 15 residues. The CDR3: CASSLSSSNYNEQFF. DNA for the CDR3: TGTGCCAGCAGCTTAAGCTCTTCGAACTACAATGAGCAGTTCTTC.

The chain employs TRBV19 and TRBJ2-3; 10 bases map to TRBD1. Unmatched junction bases numbered 3, after V lost 6 bases and J lost 0 bases. Germline V gene data show CDR1 as LNHDA and CDR2 as SQIVND (reference sequence). CDR3 length equals 15 residues. The DNA of the CDR3 is TGTGCCAGTAGCGGGACAGGGGCTAGCACAGATACGCAGTATTTT. This gives the protein CASSGTGASTDTQYF.

V and J are TRBV2 and TRBJ2-1; TRBD1 might be the D (6 bases). The CDR3 covers 15 residues. CDR1 is SNHLY and CDR2 is FYNNEI in the germline V gene. V shed 2 bases and J shed 7 bases, with 15 bases lying between them. The CDR3 DNA reads TGTGCCAGCAGTGAATCACAGGGTCCCCGGAATGAGCAGTTCTTC. Its translation is CASSESQGPRNEQFF. Filled out from reference TRBV2 and TRBJ2-1, the complete variable domain reads EPEVTQTPSHQVTQMGQEVILRCVPISNHLYFYWYRQILGQKVEFLVSFYNNEISEKSEIFDDQFSVERPDGSNFTLKIRSTKLEDSAMYFCASSESQGPRNEQFFGPGTRLTVL.

The V and J genes are TRBV27 and TRBJ1-5; possible D gene TRBD1, 5 bases. Trimming removed 4 bases at V and 8 bases at J, with 15 bases between. This CDR3 is built from 14 residues. The germline V gene encodes CDR1 MNHEY and CDR2 SMNVEV (reference sequence). CDR3 nucleotide sequence: TGTGCCAGCAGTTCGCACGGGGGAAAGGAGCCCCAGCATTTT. Translating gives CASSSHGGKEPQHF.

The chain has TRBV4-2 and TRBJ2-7; the match to TRBD2 covers 10 bases. The V segment lost 2 bases and the J segment 6 bases; nucleotides outside the gene matches: 10. The CDR3 has 16 residues. Per germline, CDR1 LGHNA and CDR2 YNFKEQ. CDR3 bases: TGTGCCAGCAGCCAAACTTCTCTAGCGGGAGTGGCCGAGCAGTACTTC. Translating it yields CASSQTSLAGVAEQYF.

This chain connects TRBV7-8 to TRBJ2-3, with 8 bases identical to TRBD2. This CDR3 has 17 residues. Germline CDR1 is SGHVS and CDR2 is FQNEAQ. V lost 0 bases and J lost 0; bases outside the gene matches: 5. Here the CDR3 DNA reads TGTGCCAGCAGCTTAGCGGTAGCGGGATCTAGCACAGATACGCAGTATTTT. Its translation: CASSLAVAGSSTDTQYF. Full variable domain (missing parts from reference TRBV7-8 and TRBJ2-3): GAGVSQSPRYKVAKRGQDVALRCDPISGHVSLFWYQQALGQGPEFLTYFQNEAQLDKSGLPSDRFFAERPEGSVSTLKIQRTQQEDSAVYLCASSLAVAGSSTDTQYFGPGTRLTVL.

V and J are TRBV27 and TRBJ2-1; TRBD2 matches 10 bases. This CDR3 contains 16 residues. In germline, CDR1 is MNHEY, CDR2 SMNVEV (reference sequence). The V segment lost 8 bases and the J segment 3 bases; nucleotides outside the gene matches: 10. CDR3 in amino acids: CASPPRLAGRYNEQFF. CDR3 nucleotides: TGTGCCAGCCCACCGAGACTAGCGGGCCGCTACAATGAGCAGTTCTTC.

This clonotype was seen more than once but under ten times. The chain recombines TRBV28 with TRBJ2-2; no clear D. This CDR3 region has 12 residues. V shed 7 bases and J shed 7 bases, with 10 bases lying between them. Germline V gives CDR1 MDHEN, CDR2 SYDVKM. The CDR3 loop is CASNRQNGELFF. CDR3 nucleotide sequence: TGTGCCAGCAACCGACAAAACGGGGAGCTGTTTTTT.

The chain is built from TRBV29-1 and TRBJ2-3, with 11 bases that match TRBD1. Germline V gene sequence: CDR1 SQVTM, CDR2 ANQGSEA. The CDR3 sequence is 15 residues long. J was trimmed by 2 bases and V by 5 bases; bases with no gene match: 6. CDR3 residues: CSVQGQGANTDTQYF. CDR3 sequence (DNA): TGCAGCGTTCAAGGACAGGGGGCCAACACAGATACGCAGTATTTT.

This clonotype came up a few times. The chain has TRBV20-1 and TRBJ1-2; 7 positions match TRBD1. Germline CDR1 reads DFQATT; CDR2 reads SNEGSKA (reference sequence). The V segment lost 4 bases and the J segment 0 bases; nucleotides outside the gene matches: 17. The CDR3 runs to 18 residues. CDR3 amino acids: CSATRGVGQKGANYGYTF. Written as DNA, the CDR3 is TGCAGTGCTACCAGGGGGGTAGGACAGAAAGGAGCTAACTATGGCTACACCTTC.

A few counts support this clonotype. J is TRBJ1-4 and V is TRBV7-2; TRBD1 is a possible D gene (6 bases). The CDR3 covers 15 residues. The V gene's germline CDR1 is SGHTA and CDR2 FQGNSA. The V end was cut by 2 bases, the J end by 3 bases, with 10 bases between. CDR3 bases: TGTGCCAGCAGCTTAATGGGACAACCTAATGAAAAACTGTTTTTT. As protein: CASSLMGQPNEKLFF.

V and J are TRBV24-1 and TRBJ2-3; 13 bases fit TRBD2. The CDR3 extends over 17 amino acids. CDR1 and CDR2 from the germline V gene are KGHDR and SFDVKD. The V and J ends lost 3 bases and 2 bases, in that order; junction bases with no gene match: 4. CDR3 region: CATSDGGLAGDTDTQYF. CDR3 nucleotide sequence: TGTGCCACCAGTGATGGAGGACTAGCGGGAGACACAGATACGCAGTATTTT.

The gene calls are TRBV12-3 or TRBV12-4 and TRBJ2-6; D is perhaps TRBD1 (5 bases). This CDR3 region has 18 residues. Between the trimmed V and J ends, which lost 1 base and 0 bases, there was a span of 13 bases. CDR3 nucleotides: TGTGCCAGCAGTTTAGTGGTAGCTCAGGGCTCTGGGGCCAACGTCCTGACTTTC. Translated: CASSLVVAQGSGANVLTF.

The table lists this clonotype with a few counts. The V gene is TRBV4-2, the J gene TRBJ1-1, with 7 positions matching TRBD1. CDR1 and CDR2 (germline): LGHNA, YNFKEQ. V lost 1 base to trimming and J lost 10 bases; unmatched junction nucleotides: 9. The CDR3 totals 14 residues. CDR3 sequence reads: CASSQGQGGYGAFF. CDR3 bases: TGTGCCAGCAGCCAAGGACAGGGAGGGTATGGAGCTTTCTTT.

This clonotype was observed a few times. The gene calls are TRBV6-5 and TRBJ2-1; D is unresolved. Germline CDR1 is MNHEY and CDR2 is SVGAGI. V lost 0 bases and J lost 7, with 22 bases in between. The CDR3 is made up of 18 amino acids. The CDR3, as DNA: TGTGCCAGCAGTTACTCGAGTCCCGGTAGTTCCCATCATAATGAGCAGTTCTTC. Amino acids: CASSYSSPGSSHHNEQFF.

V and J are TRBV18 and TRBJ2-3; D is undetermined. The CDR3 is 14 amino acids. Trimming took off 3 bases at V and 2 bases at J, with 9 bases between the two ends. The germline gives CDR1 KGHSH, CDR2 LQKENI. The CDR3 reads CASSPQVNTDTQYF. The CDR3 DNA follows: TGTGCCAGCTCACCGCAGGTTAACACAGATACGCAGTATTTT.

The chain is built from TRBV24-1 and TRBJ2-1; a weak D match, TRBD1 (6 bases). Germline CDR1 is KGHDR and CDR2 is SFDVKD. The CDR3 contains 15 residues. V was trimmed by 4 bases and J by 3 bases, leaving 12 bases between them. The CDR3 coding sequence is TGTGCCACCAGTGACGTCAGGGGAAACTACAATGAGCAGTTCTTC. This encodes CATSDVRGNYNEQFF.

This clonotype has just one count. V and J are TRBV27 and TRBJ1-5; maybe TRBD1 (6 bases). The germline V and J ends were trimmed by 5 bases and 4 bases, with 21 bases remaining between them. Germline V gene lookup returns CDR1 MNHEY and CDR2 SMNVEV (reference sequence). The CDR3 is 17 residues long. In DNA form, the CDR3 reads TGTGCCAGCAGTCCCAGTTATACAGGGCGAAGGAATCAGCCCCAGCATTTT. This translates into CASSPSYTGRRNQPQHF.

The rearrangement joins TRBV29-1 to TRBJ2-1; 10 bases line up with TRBD1. This CDR3 contains 18 residues. Germline lookup yields CDR1 SQVTM and CDR2 ANQGSEA. J lost 5 bases, V lost 5 bases, and 18 bases had no gene match. The CDR3: CSVQPRGESGQGHNEQFF. CDR3 coding DNA: TGCAGCGTTCAACCAAGAGGAGAATCGGGACAGGGGCACAATGAGCAGTTCTTC.

Only a few counts were recorded for this clonotype. The chain has TRBV24-1 and TRBJ2-6, with D perhaps matching TRBD1 or TRBD2 (6 bases each). The V end lost 7 bases, the J end lost 0 bases, and 12 bases lay between the germline ends. Germline CDR1 KGHDR, CDR2 SFDVKD. CDR3 length: 16 amino acids. In nucleotides, the CDR3 is TGTGCCACCAGCAGGGGACTGAGCTCTGGGGCCAACGTCCTGACTTTC. Translation gives CATSRGLSSGANVLTF.

The genes are TRBV10-3 and TRBJ1-1; 7 bases align to TRBD1. The CDR3 covers 13 residues. J was trimmed by 4 bases and V by 6 bases; bases with no gene match: 5. The V gene's germline CDR1 is ENHRY and CDR2 SYGVKD. CDR3 loop: CAIRQGGATEAFF. CDR3 bases: TGTGCCATCAGGCAGGGGGGGGCCACTGAAGCTTTCTTT.

This clonotype has more than one count but fewer than ten. V gene TRBV29-1 combines with J gene TRBJ1-2; D possibly corresponds to TRBD1 (5 bases). V was pared by 5 bases and J by 10 bases, with 20 bases between. The CDR3 runs to 13 residues. CDR1 SQVTM and CDR2 ANQGSEA come from the germline V gene. CDR3 residues: CSVMGRVREDYTF. The CDR3 DNA follows: TGCAGCGTTATGGGACGGGTACGAGAGGACTACACCTTC. The full variable domain, with the rest looked up from reference TRBV29-1 and TRBJ1-2, is SAVISQKPSRDICQRGTSLTIQCQVDSQVTMMFWYRQQPGQSLTLIATANQGSEATYESGFVIDKFPISRPNLTFSTLTVSNMSPEDSSIYLCSVMGRVREDYTFGSGTRLTVV.

The V and J genes are TRBV2 and TRBJ2-4; 11 bases fit TRBD2. Germline V lookup: CDR1 SNHLY, CDR2 FYNNEI. The CDR3 is 12 residues long. V trimming: 7 bases; J trimming: 10 bases; junction bases outside the gene matches: 3. The CDR3 DNA reads as TGTGCCAGCATAACTAGCGGGAGTATTCAGTACTTC. Protein product: CASITSGSIQYF.

A few counts support this clonotype. This rearrangement joins TRBV12-3 or TRBV12-4 to TRBJ1-1; D is uncertain. The CDR3 spans 15 residues. The V gene lost 0 bases and the J gene lost 7 bases, with 15 bases spanning the gap. The CDR3 DNA reads as TGTGCCAGCAGTTTAGCGTTGATGGGTTTAGATGAAGCTTTCTTT. Protein sequence: CASSLALMGLDEAFF.